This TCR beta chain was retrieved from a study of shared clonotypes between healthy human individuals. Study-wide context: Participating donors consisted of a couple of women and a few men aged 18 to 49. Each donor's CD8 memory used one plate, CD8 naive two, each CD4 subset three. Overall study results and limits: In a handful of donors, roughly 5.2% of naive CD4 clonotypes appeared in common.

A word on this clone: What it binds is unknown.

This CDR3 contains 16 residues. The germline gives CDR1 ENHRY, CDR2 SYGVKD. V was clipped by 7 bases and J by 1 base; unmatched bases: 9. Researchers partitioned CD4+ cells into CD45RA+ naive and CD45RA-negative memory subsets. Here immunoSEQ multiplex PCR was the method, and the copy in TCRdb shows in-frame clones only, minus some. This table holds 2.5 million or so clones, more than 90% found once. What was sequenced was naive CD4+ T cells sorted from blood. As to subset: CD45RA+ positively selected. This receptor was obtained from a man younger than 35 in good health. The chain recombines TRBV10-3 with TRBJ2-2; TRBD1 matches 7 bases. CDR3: CAITHRGTENTGELFF. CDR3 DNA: TGTGCCATCACCCATCGTGGGACAGAGAACACCGGGGAGCTGTTTTTT.